Below, 17 T cell receptor beta chains from the same sample are listed, as sequenced in a study of T cell responses to AZD1222 COVID-19 vaccine. Repertoires were generated with immunoSEQ multiplex PCR, while TCRdb's copy carries only in-frame clones and drops some. The sample shows about 68,000 clones, around nine tenths of them seen only once. This specimen consisted of peripheral blood, obtained on day 0 of AZD1222 vaccination. All receptors come from an adult in good health.

V and J are TRBV5-1 and TRBJ1-4, with D unresolved. The CDR3 totals 14 residues. Germline V gene lookup returns CDR1 SGHRS and CDR2 YFSETQ. Trimming removed 4 bases from V and 8 bases from J, with 15 bases in between. The CDR3 coding sequence is TGCGCCAGCAGCCCTGGACTCTCTGAGGAAAAACTGTTTTTT. Residues: CASSPGLSEEKLFF.

In its sample, this clone was seen once. The chain is built from TRBV11-2 and TRBJ2-5; D gene unclear. The CDR3 covers 14 residues. The germline CDR1 and CDR2 sequences are SGHAT and FQNNGV. V was cut by 2 bases and J by 4 bases, with 11 bases left in between. This chain's CDR3 is CASSLQSIGETQYF. DNA of the CDR3: TGTGCCAGCAGCTTACAATCAATAGGAGAGACCCAGTACTTC.

This rearrangement joins TRBV9 to TRBJ2-5, with 8 bases aligning to TRBD2. Looked up from germline, CDR1 is SGDLS and CDR2 is YYNGEE. There are 16 residues in the CDR3. Trimming removed 2 bases from V and 1 base from J; junction bases left unmatched: 7. The CDR3 DNA reads as TGTGCCAGCAGCGTCCTCGGTAGCGGGATCCAAGAGACCCAGTACTTC. Residues: CASSVLGSGIQETQYF.

A few counts support this clone. This chain connects TRBV19 to TRBJ2-2, with D unclear. V lost 6 bases and J 1 base, leaving 12 bases between the germline ends. This CDR3 has 15 residues. Germline V CDR1 and CDR2: LNHDA, SQIVND (reference sequence). CDR3: CASSSAGLNTGELFF. The CDR3 nucleotides are TGTGCCAGTAGCTCCGCCGGGTTGAACACCGGGGAGCTGTTTTTT.

This clone was found once. The chain recombines TRBV5-6 with TRBJ1-5; D remains ambiguous. The germline V gene has CDR1 SGHDT and CDR2 YYEEEE. The ends were cut back, 6 bases at V and 0 bases at J, with 22 bases in the middle. The CDR3 runs to 18 residues. For the CDR3, the DNA is TGTGCCAGCACACACGAGGCGGCAGAGATTTATAGCAATCAGCCCCAGCATTTT. Protein product: CASTHEAAEIYSNQPQHF. The complete variable domain, with remaining parts taken from reference TRBV5-6 and TRBJ1-5, reads DAGVTQSPTHLIKTRGQQVTLRCSPKSGHDTVSWYQQALGQGPQFIFQYYEEEERQRGNFPDRFSGHQFPNYSSELNVNALLLGDSALYLCASTHEAAEIYSNQPQHFGDGTRLSIL.

The rearrangement links TRBV7-2 to TRBJ2-1, with D perhaps being TRBD1 or TRBD2 (5 bases each). Germline V gene lookup returns CDR1 SGHTA and CDR2 FQGNSA. The CDR3 is 16 amino acids. The ends were cut back, 4 bases at V and 4 bases at J, with 17 bases in the middle. CDR3 bases: TGTGCCAGCAGCTCATATTCCGGGACCAATTACAATGAGCAGTTCTTC. Translated, it gives CASSSYSGTNYNEQFF.

The chain recombines TRBV5-5 with TRBJ1-2, with a possible D match to TRBD1 (5 bases). Germline CDR1 and CDR2: SGHKS and YYEKEE (reference sequence). The CDR3 is 13 amino acids. Between the trimmed V and J ends, which lost 1 base and 8 bases, there was a span of 12 bases. The CDR3 sequence is CASSLIQGRGYTF. The CDR3 DNA follows: TGTGCCAGCAGCTTGATTCAGGGACGAGGCTACACCTTC.

The chain has TRBV13 and TRBJ2-3; 8 positions match TRBD2. The CDR3 has 14 residues. Looked up from germline, CDR1 is PRHDT and CDR2 is FYEKMQ (reference sequence). The V and J ends lost 3 bases and 6 bases, in that order; junction bases with no gene match: 5. The DNA of the CDR3 is TGTGCCAGCAGCTTGGGGACTAGTGGCGATACGCAGTATTTT. It yields the protein CASSLGTSGDTQYF.

The chain joins TRBV24-1 to TRBJ2-5; 8 bases match TRBD2. Germline V CDR1 and CDR2: KGHDR, SFDVKD. This CDR3 comprises 15 residues. V dropped 5 bases and J dropped 4; count of bases not matched to a gene: 8. DNA of the CDR3: TGTGCCACCAGTGCCTTCGAGCGGGAGCGAGAGACCCAGTACTTC. It encodes CATSAFERERETQYF.

A note on this clone: The identical CDR3 is also encoded by other nucleotide sequences in the sample. The gene calls are TRBV6-2 or TRBV6-3 and TRBJ2-1, with 9 nucleotides matching TRBD2. V gave up 2 bases and J gave up 7 bases; unmatched junction bases: 9. There are 16 residues in the CDR3. Germline assignment: CDR1 MNHEY and CDR2 SVGEGT. The CDR3 loop is CASSYTSGRPRNEQFF. The CDR3 nucleotides are TGTGCCAGCAGTTACACCAGCGGGAGGCCAAGGAATGAGCAGTTCTTC.

The rearrangement links TRBV27 to TRBJ1-5; D not resolved. Germline values: CDR1 MNHEY, CDR2 SMNVEV (reference sequence). The V and J ends lost 4 bases and 7 bases respectively, with 11 bases between them. This CDR3 spans 13 amino acids. The CDR3: CASSWVPRQPQHF. In DNA form, the CDR3 reads TGTGCCAGCAGTTGGGTCCCGAGGCAGCCCCAGCATTTT.

The chain carries TRBV2 and TRBJ2-3; 10 positions agree with TRBD1. The germline gives CDR1 SNHLY, CDR2 FYNNEI. Unmatched junction bases numbered 6, after V lost 4 bases and J lost 5 bases. The CDR3 has 15 amino acids. The DNA of the CDR3 is TGTGCCAGCAGTGGGACAGGGGGGCTCATAGATACGCAGTATTTT. As protein: CASSGTGGLIDTQYF. Full variable domain (outside the CDR3, taken from reference TRBV2 and TRBJ2-3): EPEVTQTPSHQVTQMGQEVILRCVPISNHLYFYWYRQILGQKVEFLVSFYNNEISEKSEIFDDQFSVERPDGSNFTLKIRSTKLEDSAMYFCASSGTGGLIDTQYFGPGTRLTVL.

The chain is built from TRBV4-1 and TRBJ2-7, with 11 bases fitting TRBD2. With 5 bases clipped from V and 0 bases from J, the junction kept 3 bases outside the gene matches. CDR3 length: 15 residues. Germline V lookup: CDR1 MGHRA, CDR2 YSYEKL. The DNA for the CDR3 is TGCGCCAGCAGCTTAGCGGGAGGGCTCTCCTACGAGCAGTACTTC. Protein product: CASSLAGGLSYEQYF.

The rearrangement uses TRBV6-2 or TRBV6-3 and TRBJ2-7; 7 bases line up with TRBD2. CDR3 length: 18 residues. The V and J ends lost 2 bases and 2 bases, in that order; junction bases with no gene match: 15. The V gene's germline CDR1 is MNHEY and CDR2 SVGEGT. The CDR3 region has the DNA TGTGCCAGCAGTTACCCCCGTTGGGGGAGCGGGAACCCCTACGAGCAGTACTTC. Translation: CASSYPRWGSGNPYEQYF.

The gene calls are TRBV28 and TRBJ1-4; 7 nucleotides match TRBD1. After removal of 3 bases from V and 8 bases from J, the junction contained 6 bases not matched to a gene. There are 14 residues in the CDR3. Per germline, CDR1 MDHEN and CDR2 SYDVKM. CDR3 in DNA: TGTGCCAGCAGTTTGCCGGGACAGCAAGAAAAACTGTTTTTT. It is translated as CASSLPGQQEKLFF.

CDR3 protein: CASSGDSLNTEAFF. The CDR3 nucleotides are TGTGCCAGCAGCGGGGACAGCTTGAACACTGAAGCTTTCTTT. The chain links TRBV11-1 to TRBJ1-1; 7 bases map to TRBD1. The trim removed 5 bases at V and 0 bases at J, leaving 3 bases unmatched. This CDR3 is built from 14 residues. CDR1 is SGHAT, CDR2 FQDESV, per germline (reference sequence).

This rearrangement joins TRBV4-1 to TRBJ2-2, with 8 bases aligning to TRBD1. CDR3 length equals 15 residues. Germline V gene lookup returns CDR1 MGHRA and CDR2 YSYEKL. The V and J ends lost 4 bases and 5 bases, in that order; junction bases with no gene match: 6. The CDR3, as DNA: TGCGCCAGCAGCCTCCAGGGGGCGGTGACCGGGGAGCTGTTTTTT. It codes for CASSLQGAVTGELFF.